This T cell receptor (beta chain) was sequenced in a study of OX40 agonist ivuxolimab in advanced cancers. Turning to the overall study: Ivuxolimab was an agonistic, fully human IgG2 monoclonal antibody directed against OX40 (CD134), a costimulatory receptor. Intravenous ivuxolimab was administered to patients every 2 weeks at six dose levels: 0.01, 0.1, 0.3, 1.5, 3 and 10 mg/kg. Among the 50 to 55 dose-escalation patients, roughly 20 had hepatocellular carcinoma, 15 or so melanoma, 9 renal cell carcinoma and 9 head and neck cancer. In the dose-escalation cohort, 65% to 85% of patients were male, and the mean age was around 60 years with a range of roughly 20 to 80. Prior anti-PD-1, anti-PD-L1 or anti-CTLA-4 therapy was permitted, and approximately 39% of dose-escalation patients had received checkpoint inhibitors. Partial responses occurred in three dose-escalation patients, of whom one had hepatocellular carcinoma and two had cutaneous melanoma. Peripheral TCRbeta sequencing aimed to test whether ivuxolimab altered TCR sequence diversity and caused clonal T-cell expansion. The paper covers the monotherapy dose-escalation part of the phase I ivuxolimab trial, which included N of about 50 patients.

The trial excluded patients who had a history of autoimmune disease or who were on systemic immunosuppression. Peripheral blood for TCR sequencing was collected from all dose cohorts at baseline, on cycle 4 day 1, and on cycle 7 day 1. Samples were obtained from an open-label, multicenter, first-in-human phase I dose-escalation trial of ivuxolimab. The trial enrolled adults with locally advanced or metastatic head and neck squamous cell, hepatocellular, melanoma or renal cell carcinoma. CD4+ and CD8+ T cells were sorted separately from peripheral blood before TCR sequencing. To sequence the TCRbeta CDR3 region, genomic DNA was isolated from the sorted cells. The immunoSEQ Assay was used to sequence the TCRbeta CDR3 regions. TCRdb re-hosts the immuneACCESS table, in-frame sequences only. Its copies lack some clones; in the studies checked, an unresolved V gene accounts for under half of them, and the cause for the rest is not known. This sample holds about 61,000 clones; roughly nine tenths were observed only once. The ten largest account for 18% of the sample.

The CDR3 starts with the cysteine, ends with the phenylalanine, and has 16 residues. CDR3 DNA is the only sequence kept; it has 48 bases, read in frame from the first base. The junction shows trimming of 1 base on V and 5 bases on J, and the gene matches do not reach 9 bases of it. The germline V gene gives CDR1 as SGHRS and CDR2 as YFSETQ. Study-wide findings and limitations: After ivuxolimab, more expanded clones were found on average in CD8+ T cells than in CD4+ T cells. Clonal expansion of both CD4+ and CD8+ blood T cells was observed from baseline to week 6 at doses 0.1 to 3.0 mg/kg. Low levels of normalized T-cell clonal expansion were also shown by some nonresponding patients. Antigen specificity was not determined for the clonally expanded peripheral T cells. Partial responders in the 0.1-3.0 mg/kg groups had among the lowest normalized peripheral clonal expansion, especially among CD8+ T cells.

Worth noting for this clone: This clone's antigen is unknown. No qualities accompany the bases; no much larger clone lies one base away.

The receptor was derived from an adult with an advanced solid tumor such as melanoma, head and neck, liver or kidney cancer. The chain is encoded by TRBV5-1 joined to TRBJ2-5, with 9 bases aligning to TRBD2. Sequencing was performed on CD4+ or CD8+ T cells sorted from blood, taken in a trial of the OX40 agonist ivuxolimab. The nucleotides read TGCGCCAGCAGCTTGATAGCGGGGGACTCCGGGGAGACCCAGTACTTC. Translation gives CASSLIAGDSGETQYF. Joined to the reference TRBV5-1 and TRBJ2-5 proteins, this CDR3 gives the full variable domain: KAGVTQTPRYLIKTRGQQVTLSCSPISGHRSVSWYQQTPGQGLQFLFEYFSETQRNKGNFPGRFSGRQFSNSRSEMNVSTLELGDSALYLCASSLIAGDSGETQYFGPGTRLLVL.